This T cell receptor beta chain was sequenced for a study of blood T cell repertoires in COVID-19. Participant-reported clinical history was the basis for cohort assignment. Before being deemed recovered, Cohort 3 donors had two negative PCRs, clearance, or symptom resolution. Method: immunoSEQ multiplex PCR; TCRdb's copy keeps in-frame clones and lacks some. Among 200,000 to 250,000 clones listed, nearly 90% were seen once. V shed 4 bases, J shed 5 bases, and the junction held 7 bases outside the gene matches. Germline CDR1 is MGHRA and CDR2 is YSYEKL. The CDR3 is 16 amino acids. This clone was observed a handful of times.

Sequences were obtained from PBMCs or T cells enriched from blood (not recorded which). The J gene is TRBJ2-7, the V gene TRBV4-1, with 14 bases fitting TRBD2. This clonotype originated in a man aged 25 to 45 who had recovered from COVID-19. The CDR3 here is CASSLWGLAGVDEQYF. DNA for the CDR3: TGCGCCAGCAGCCTATGGGGACTAGCGGGAGTCGACGAGCAGTACTTC.